This TCR beta chain was identified in a study of T cells expressing NK-cell markers. The V gene's germline CDR1 is SGHTA and CDR2 FQGNSA. There are 19 residues in the CDR3. After re-calling the 5' RACE reads, TCRdb lists one entry per CDR3 protein, DNA absent. The sample's table shows more than 400,000 distinct CDR3 sequences. The chain recombines TRBV7-2 with TRBJ2-7; the TRBD1 assignment by TCRdb is unverifiable without DNA. This receptor was identified in a woman aged 18-70 years in good health. The sample consisted of blood T cells: a sorted CD56 or NKG2C T cell subset, CD4+ or CD8+ T cells, or bulk PBMC T cells (not recorded which). The CDR3 sequence is CASSNRRGQTEMSSYEQYF.